The clone carrying this TCR beta chain was detected many times. The CDR3 spans 13 residues. The V gene lost 5 bases and the J gene lost 2 bases, with 7 bases spanning the gap. Germline V gene lookup returns CDR1 MDHEN and CDR2 SYDVKM. MiXCR, run by TCRdb on the 5' RACE reads, gives a single entry per CDR3 protein. This table has about 38,000 distinct CDR3 sequences, 7.5% appearing once. These data come from a study of spatial heterogeneity in lung cancer. Indicated time point: sample taken at primary tumor resection. Unsorted tumor, nontumor lung tissue or cryopreserved PBMC supplied the whole RNA. Donation came from over 60 patients with untreated early-stage non-small cell lung cancer.

The input for sequencing was PBMCs, taken at surgery. The genes are TRBV28 and TRBJ2-1, with D perhaps given as TRBD1 or TRBD2 (6 bases each). The receptor was isolated from a male donor with early-stage non-small cell lung cancer. CDR3 in amino acids: CASSGGPYNEQFF. For the CDR3, the DNA is TGTGCCAGCAGTGGGGGGCCCTACAATGAGCAGTTCTTC. The variable domain in full, with the rest retrieved from reference TRBV28 and TRBJ2-1, is DVKVTQSSRYLVKRTGEKVFLECVQDMDHENMFWYRQDPGLGLRLIYFSYDVKMKEKGDIPEGYSVSREKKERFSLILESASTNQTSMYLCASSGGPYNEQFFGPGTRLTVL.